The clone carrying this T cell receptor (beta chain) was detected ten times or more. Its specificity is unknown. The data belong to a study of CD8 T cells in ankylosing spondylitis. Study observations and caveats: Significantly higher representation of disease-linked clones was reported for matched ankylosing spondylitis synovial fluid. In ankylosing spondylitis blood, a motif of roughly eight highly homologous TCR beta variants appeared characteristic. Disease-associated clones were CD8+ and fairly uncommon in peripheral blood.

V was cut by 2 bases and J by 1 base, with 9 bases left in between. CDR1 is SGHRS, CDR2 YFSETQ, per germline. CDR3 length: 15 residues. Preparation of TCR beta libraries was done by quantitative 5'-RACE with molecular barcodes. TCRdb ran MiXCR on the 5' RACE reads and lists one entry per CDR3 protein. The sample records under 55,000 distinct CDR3 sequences, 6.5% to 9% being singletons. The rearrangement uses TRBV5-1 and TRBJ2-2; maybe TRBD1 (5 bases). This receptor was obtained from a female donor with ankylosing spondylitis or in good health (not recorded which). Sequencing was done on a sample of blood, either unsorted or a sorted T cell fraction (not recorded which). The CDR3 DNA reads as TGCGCCAGCAGCTTCCCCACAGGGAACACCGGGGAGCTGTTTTTT. Protein: CASSFPTGNTGELFF.